The 22 T cell receptor beta chains below come from one sample, sequenced in a study of blood T cell repertoires in COVID-19. The assay was immunoSEQ multiplex PCR, and TCRdb's table has in-frame clones only and misses some. Found here are about 240,000 clones, around 90% of them singletons; the top ten hold around 7.8%. The sequenced sample was peripheral blood. These receptors originate from a man in his fifties or sixties who had recovered from COVID-19.

The chain joins TRBV18 to TRBJ2-7; D remains unclear. CDR1 and CDR2 from the germline V gene are KGHSH and LQKENI. Trimming pared 0 bases from V and 2 bases from J, leaving 14 bases between. The CDR3 extends over 16 amino acids. CDR3 in amino acids: CASSPPNVEATYEQYF. The CDR3 nucleotides are TGTGCCAGCTCACCACCGAACGTCGAGGCTACCTACGAGCAGTACTTC.

V gene TRBV7-9 combines with J gene TRBJ1-2; 7 bases match TRBD1. V was clipped by 3 bases and J by 4 bases; unmatched bases: 2. There are 13 residues in the CDR3. Germline V CDR1 and CDR2: SEHNR, FQNEAQ (reference sequence). CDR3 loop: CASSFNRGYGYTF. As DNA, the CDR3 is TGTGCCAGCAGCTTTAACAGGGGCTATGGCTACACCTTC.

The chain carries TRBV7-8 and TRBJ2-7, with D unresolved. From germline, CDR1 is SGHVS and CDR2 FQNEAQ. V lost 3 bases and J 8 bases, leaving 8 bases between the germline ends. CDR3 length equals 11 residues. Written as DNA, the CDR3 is TGTGCCAGCAGCTTCGGGTGGCAGCAGTACTTC. Translating it yields CASSFGWQQYF.

There are a few counts of this clone. The chain uses TRBV24-1 and TRBJ1-1; TRBD1 agrees at 7 bases. Germline CDR1 is KGHDR and CDR2 is SFDVKD. The CDR3 extends over 15 amino acids. Germline trimming cut 2 bases from V and 6 bases from J; bases unmatched to any gene: 8. In DNA, the CDR3 is TGTGCCACCAGTGATTCTGACAGGGTCCCGGCTGAAGCTTTCTTT. Encoded protein: CATSDSDRVPAEAFF.

The chain has TRBV11-2 and TRBJ2-2; the match to TRBD2 covers 11 bases. The germline gives CDR1 SGHAT, CDR2 FQNNGV. There are 15 residues in the CDR3. The V gene end was trimmed by 5 bases and the J gene end by 7 bases; junction bases not matched to a gene: 6. CDR3 coding DNA: TGTGCCAGCAGCCTTAGCGGGGGGGCTATCGGGGAGCTGTTTTTT. Protein sequence: CASSLSGGAIGELFF.

The chain uses TRBV9 and TRBJ2-2; D may be TRBD2 (5 bases). V was pared by 3 bases and J by 1 base, with 19 bases between. This CDR3 has 18 residues. The V gene's germline CDR1 is SGDLS and CDR2 YYNGEE. This CDR3 is CASSALPLLAENTGELFF. Written as DNA, the CDR3 is TGTGCCAGCAGCGCCCTCCCTTTGCTAGCTGAGAACACCGGGGAGCTGTTTTTT.

The chain employs TRBV3-1 (or the pseudogene TRBV3-2) and TRBJ2-1; D gene uncertain. The CDR3 is made up of 14 amino acids. Trimming left V 0 bases short and J 6 bases short, with 9 bases between. Per germline, CDR1 LGHDT and CDR2 YNNKEL (reference sequence). CDR3 amino acids: CASSQDSASNEQFF. CDR3 coding DNA: TGTGCCAGCAGCCAAGACAGTGCTTCCAATGAGCAGTTCTTC.

This clone was counted a single time. The gene calls are TRBV3-1 (or the pseudogene TRBV3-2) and TRBJ2-7; no reliable D call. Germline CDR1 and CDR2: LGHDT and YNNKEL (reference sequence). The CDR3 extends over 12 amino acids. Trimming left V 2 bases short and J 3 bases short, with 5 bases between. CDR3 sequence: CASSQSVYEQYF. The CDR3 bases are TGTGCCAGCAGCCAATCGGTCTACGAGCAGTACTTC.

DNA of the CDR3: TGCGCCAGCAGCCCGGGGGAGATTTACATGAACACTGAAGCTTTCTTT. Translating it yields CASSPGEIYMNTEAFF. The rearrangement uses TRBV5-1 and TRBJ1-1; maybe TRBD1 (5 bases). V was shortened by 4 bases and J by 0 bases, with 16 bases between the two germline ends. Looked up from germline, CDR1 is SGHRS and CDR2 is YFSETQ. This CDR3 has 16 residues.

The chain uses TRBV3-1 (or the pseudogene TRBV3-2) and TRBJ2-2, with D perhaps TRBD2 (7 bases). The CDR3 runs 15 residues. CDR1 LGHDT and CDR2 YNNKEL come from the germline V gene (reference sequence). The germline V and J ends were trimmed by 5 bases and 4 bases, with 14 bases remaining between them. For the CDR3, the DNA is TGTGCCAGCAGCTCGGTGGGGGGGCTCACCGGGGAGCTGTTTTTT. As protein: CASSSVGGLTGELFF.

The CDR3 DNA sequence: TGTGCCAGCAGCCAGGTATTCCAGGGTCCTGGGGCCAACGTCCTGACTTTC. This gives the protein CASSQVFQGPGANVLTF. This rearrangement joins TRBV14 to TRBJ2-6; perhaps TRBD1 as D (5 bases). Germline CDR1 SGHDN, CDR2 FVKESK. The CDR3 loop spans 17 amino acids. The V and J ends lost 3 bases and 2 bases respectively, with 14 bases between them. The whole variable domain, remainder taken from reference TRBV14 and TRBJ2-6, is EAGVTQFPSHSVIEKGQTVTLRCDPISGHDNLYWYRRVMGKEIKFLLHFVKESKQDESGMPNNRFLAERTGGTYSTLKVQPAELEDSGVYFCASSQVFQGPGANVLTFGAGSRLTVL.

The J gene is TRBJ1-2, the V gene TRBV6-1, with 7 bases identical to TRBD1. The J segment lost 6 bases and the V segment lost 2 bases, leaving 9 bases of the junction unmatched. This CDR3 contains 15 residues. Germline V gene data show CDR1 as MNHNS and CDR2 as SASEGT. CDR3: CASSELTGPIDGYTF. The CDR3 region has the DNA TGTGCCAGCAGTGAACTGACAGGGCCGATCGATGGCTACACCTTC.

The rearrangement uses TRBV24-1 and TRBJ1-6, with D hard to call. Trimming cost V 3 bases and J 8 bases, with 4 bases left between them. CDR3 size: 12 residues. From germline, CDR1 is KGHDR and CDR2 SFDVKD. CDR3 loop: CATSDPDSPLHF. The CDR3, as DNA: TGTGCCACCAGTGATCCTGATTCACCCCTCCACTTT.

CDR3 DNA: TGTGCCAGCAGTACACAGGGGGTCAATCAGCCCCAGCATTTT. This sequence encodes CASSTQGVNQPQHF. This chain connects TRBV6-6 to TRBJ1-5, with 8 bases identical to TRBD1. Trimming took 5 bases from V and 3 from J; bases not matched to a gene: 3. CDR3 length: 14 residues. Germline CDR1 is MNHNY and CDR2 is SVGAGI (reference sequence).

The chain joins TRBV5-8 to TRBJ2-3, with D possibly TRBD1 on 5 matching bases. Per germline, CDR1 SGHTS and CDR2 YDEGEE. This CDR3 has 15 amino acids. The germline V and J ends were trimmed by 4 bases and 2 bases, with 14 bases remaining between them. The CDR3 nucleotides are TGTGCCAGCAGCCGGCGAACAGGAGCCACAGATACGCAGTATTTT. This codes for CASSRRTGATDTQYF.

Here the CDR3 reads CAWSVNSGGGTDTQYF. The CDR3 bases are TGTGCCTGGAGTGTAAATAGCGGGGGGGGTACAGATACGCAGTATTTT. V is TRBV30 and J is TRBJ2-3; 11 bases match TRBD2. After removal of 0 bases from V and 3 bases from J, the junction contained 5 bases not matched to a gene. This CDR3 has 16 residues. Germline V CDR1 and CDR2: GTSNPN, SVGIG (reference sequence).

The genes are TRBV28 and TRBJ2-7; TRBD1 matches at 7 bases. The CDR3 runs to 15 residues. Trimming took 7 bases from V and 3 from J; bases not matched to a gene: 12. Germline CDR1 MDHEN, CDR2 SYDVKM. The CDR3 nucleotides are TGTGCCAGCATCTCCGGGACAGCTAAAAGCTACGAGCAGTACTTC. Protein product: CASISGTAKSYEQYF.

The chain couples TRBV3-1 (or the pseudogene TRBV3-2) to TRBJ2-3; maybe TRBD2 (6 bases). The germline gives CDR1 LGHDT, CDR2 YNNKEL (reference sequence). This CDR3 comprises 15 residues. The V gene lost 2 bases and the J gene lost 0 bases, with 9 bases spanning the gap. For the CDR3, the DNA is TGTGCCAGCAGCCAAAGCGGGCTAAGCACAGATACGCAGTATTTT. Translated, it gives CASSQSGLSTDTQYF.

J is TRBJ1-2 and V is TRBV5-4, with D maybe TRBD1 (6 bases). V was shortened by 5 bases and J by 4 bases, with 15 bases between the two germline ends. Looked up from germline, CDR1 is SGHNT and CDR2 is YYREEE (reference sequence). This CDR3 is built from 14 residues. The CDR3 protein is CASSSTGTTYGYTF. The CDR3 region has the DNA TGTGCCAGCAGTTCGACAGGTACTACCTATGGCTACACCTTC. The complete variable domain, with remaining parts taken from reference TRBV5-4 and TRBJ1-2, reads ETGVTQSPTHLIKTRGQQVTLRCSSQSGHNTVSWYQQALGQGPQFIFQYYREEENGRGNFPPRFSGLQFPNYSSELNVNALELDDSALYLCASSSTGTTYGYTFGSGTRLTVV.

This rearrangement joins TRBV7-6 to TRBJ2-2; D perhaps matches TRBD2 (5 bases). V lost 5 bases and J lost 4, with 11 bases in between. The CDR3 spans 14 residues. Germline V gene sequence: CDR1 SGHVS, CDR2 FNYEAQ. CDR3 loop: CASSPRDVTGELFF. The CDR3 DNA follows: TGTGCCAGCAGCCCTCGGGATGTCACCGGGGAGCTGTTTTTT.

The chain carries TRBV4-1 and TRBJ2-7; a possible D gene is TRBD1 (6 bases). Germline V lookup: CDR1 MGHRA, CDR2 YSYEKL. The CDR3 totals 13 residues. The ends were cut back, 4 bases at V and 3 bases at J, with 10 bases in the middle. The CDR3 spells CASSLGARYEQYF. The CDR3 bases are TGCGCCAGCAGCCTGGGGGCCCGCTACGAGCAGTACTTC.

This clone showed up just once. The V and J genes are TRBV18 and TRBJ1-4; D gene unclear. CDR3 size: 13 residues. Germline V gene sequence: CDR1 KGHSH, CDR2 LQKENI. V lost 6 bases and J 5 bases, leaving 10 bases between the germline ends. CDR3 sequence (DNA): TGTGCCAGCTCGGGTGACTTAAATGAAAAACTGTTTTTT. Protein: CASSGDLNEKLFF.